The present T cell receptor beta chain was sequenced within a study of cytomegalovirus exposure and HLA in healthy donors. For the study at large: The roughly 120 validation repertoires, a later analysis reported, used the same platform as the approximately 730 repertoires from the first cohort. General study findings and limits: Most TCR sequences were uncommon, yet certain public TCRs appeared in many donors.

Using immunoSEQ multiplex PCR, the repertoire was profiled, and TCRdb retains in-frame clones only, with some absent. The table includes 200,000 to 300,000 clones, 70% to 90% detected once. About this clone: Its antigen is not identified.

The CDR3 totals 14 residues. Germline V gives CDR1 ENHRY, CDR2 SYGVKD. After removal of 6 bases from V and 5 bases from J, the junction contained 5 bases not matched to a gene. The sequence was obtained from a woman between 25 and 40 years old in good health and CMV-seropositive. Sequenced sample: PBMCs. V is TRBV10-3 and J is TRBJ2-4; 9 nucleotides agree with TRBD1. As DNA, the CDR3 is TGTGCCATCAGCGATCGGGACAGGGAAAACATTCAGTACTTC. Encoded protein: CAISDRDRENIQYF.